These 20 T cell receptor beta chains originate from one sample sequenced in a study of cytomegalovirus exposure and HLA in healthy donors. PCR involved 60 Vbeta and 13 Jbeta primers. The method was immunoSEQ multiplex PCR; TCRdb's version includes in-frame clones alone and lacks a portion of them. In the table there are about 200,000 clones, about an eighth of which are singletons. Sequencing was done on a sample of PBMCs. Source of these receptors: a man aged 50-59 years in good health and CMV-seropositive.

This sequence joins TRBV11-3 and TRBJ1-1, with TRBD1 matching over 8 bases. Trimming at V came to 2 bases and at J to 5 bases, leaving 4 bases not matched to a gene. Germline V lookup: CDR1 SGHNT, CDR2 YENEEA. The CDR3 is made up of 14 amino acids. CDR3 bases: TGTGCCAGCAGCTTACAGGGGGCGGAGACTGAAGCTTTCTTT. This gives the protein CASSLQGAETEAFF.

A few counts support this clone. The chain employs TRBV5-4 and TRBJ1-3, with 10 bases matching TRBD1. V trimming: 2 bases; J trimming: 1 base; junction bases outside the gene matches: 3. Germline values: CDR1 SGHNT, CDR2 YYREEE (reference sequence). This CDR3 is built from 16 residues. CDR3 region: CASSLGDRGSGNTIYF. CDR3 DNA: TGTGCCAGCAGCTTAGGGGACAGGGGTTCTGGAAACACCATATATTTT.

This clone was counted between two and nine times. The chain combines TRBV4-3 with TRBJ2-1, with D maybe TRBD2 (5 bases). The CDR3 covers 14 residues. Germline V gene lookup returns CDR1 LGHNA and CDR2 YSLEER. The ends were cut back, 0 bases at V and 9 bases at J, with 12 bases in the middle. For the CDR3, the DNA is TGCGCCAGCAGCCAAGAGGGCTCCCGGGGTGAGCAGTTCTTC. Translating gives CASSQEGSRGEQFF.

The chain couples TRBV7-8 to TRBJ2-7, with 8 bases that match TRBD1. CDR3 size: 15 residues. Losses at the gene ends were 8 bases for V and 1 base for J; bases not matched to a gene: 10. Germline CDR1 reads SGHVS; CDR2 reads FQNEAQ. The CDR3 here is CASGPTGGRSYEQYV. CDR3 nucleotide sequence: TGTGCCAGCGGCCCCACAGGGGGTCGGTCCTACGAGCAGTACGTC.

The J gene is TRBJ1-1, the V gene TRBV11-2; TRBD1 aligns across 8 bases. Per the germline V gene, CDR1 is SGHAT and CDR2 is FQNNGV. The CDR3 length is 17 residues. V gave up 7 bases and J gave up 2 bases; unmatched junction bases: 15. The CDR3: CASTKGRTGSSNTEAFF. CDR3 bases: TGTGCCAGCACCAAGGGGAGGACAGGGTCATCCAACACTGAAGCTTTCTTT.

Only a few counts were recorded for this clone. Its ends do not fully match the called genes, so a read error is possible. The CDR3 sequence: CASSWATGSFEQYF. The CDR3 coding sequence is TGCGCCAGCAGTTGGGCCACAGGGTCCTTCGAGCAGTACTTC. The V gene is TRBV5-1, the J gene TRBJ2-7; D perhaps matches TRBD1 (6 bases). Germline CDR1 and CDR2: SGHRS and YFSETQ. The CDR3 totals 14 residues. The whole variable domain, filled in from reference TRBV5-1 and TRBJ2-7, reads KAGVTQTPRYLIKTRGQQVTLSCSPISGHRSVSWYQQTPGQGLQFLFEYFSETQRNKGNFPGRFSGRQFSNSRSEMNVSTLELGDSALYLCASSWATGSFEQYFGPGTRLTVT.

This clone has just a few counts. Other DNA sequences in this specimen translate into the identical CDR3. This sequence joins TRBV2 and TRBJ1-6; perhaps TRBD1 as D (6 bases). Germline loops: CDR1 SNHLY, CDR2 FYNNEI. V gave up 7 bases and J gave up 5 bases, with 9 bases separating them. CDR3 length: 13 amino acids. In DNA, the CDR3 is TGTGCCAGCACCGGGACAAATAATTCACCCCTCCACTTT. It is translated as CASTGTNNSPLHF.

This clone was observed a few times. The gene calls are TRBV19 and TRBJ2-3, with D possibly matching TRBD2 (5 bases). Trimming took off 7 bases at V and 2 bases at J, with 16 bases between the two ends. The CDR3 has 15 amino acids. Germline loops: CDR1 LNHDA, CDR2 SQIVND (reference sequence). The CDR3 here is CASIESGAPTDTQYF. The DNA for the CDR3 is TGTGCCAGTATCGAGAGCGGTGCCCCCACAGATACGCAGTATTTT.

The chain is built from TRBV18 and TRBJ1-3; 8 bases align to TRBD1. Germline lookup yields CDR1 KGHSH and CDR2 LQKENI. J gave up 3 bases and V 2 bases, and 6 bases lay outside the gene matches. The CDR3 runs to 16 residues. This CDR3 reads CASSPTQGESGNTIYF. The CDR3 DNA sequence: TGTGCCAGCTCACCAACACAGGGGGAAAGTGGAAACACCATATATTTT.

This sequence joins TRBV5-4 and TRBJ2-2; possible D gene TRBD1, 7 bases. CDR1 and CDR2 from the germline V gene are SGHNT and YYREEE (reference sequence). The CDR3 sequence is 16 residues long. V gave up 4 bases and J gave up 6 bases, with 19 bases separating them. Here the CDR3 reads CASSQGGQGTAGELFF. In DNA, the CDR3 is TGTGCCAGCAGCCAGGGGGGCCAGGGTACTGCCGGGGAGCTGTTTTTT.

This clone was detected only once. This chain connects TRBV18 to TRBJ1-2; no reliable D call. There are 17 residues in the CDR3. Germline V CDR1 and CDR2: KGHSH, LQKENI. V was cut by 6 bases and J by 8 bases, with 28 bases left in between. The CDR3: CASSPDLPGPSRGGYTF. The CDR3 DNA reads TGTGCCAGCTCCCCCGACTTACCGGGCCCATCTCGGGGAGGCTACACCTTC.

This clone was seen a handful of times. V and J are TRBV9 and TRBJ1-2, with 7 bases matching TRBD1. Germline V CDR1 and CDR2: SGDLS, YYNGEE. The V and J ends lost 0 bases and 4 bases, in that order; junction bases with no gene match: 6. The CDR3 totals 15 residues. The CDR3 region is CASSVEAGQTYGYTF. The CDR3 region has the DNA TGTGCCAGCAGCGTAGAGGCGGGACAGACCTATGGCTACACCTTC.

This clone showed up just a few times. The chain couples TRBV30 to TRBJ1-5, with D perhaps TRBD1 (6 bases). Trimming removed 2 bases from V and 5 bases from J, with 10 bases in between. Per the germline V gene, CDR1 is GTSNPN and CDR2 is SVGIG (reference sequence). The CDR3 totals 13 residues. This chain's CDR3 is CAWSKKGDQPQHF. CDR3 nucleotide sequence: TGTGCCTGGAGTAAAAAGGGGGATCAGCCCCAGCATTTT.

V gene TRBV5-6 combines with J gene TRBJ1-5; 7 nucleotides match TRBD1. CDR3 length equals 16 residues. V was pared by 4 bases and J by 0 bases, with 7 bases of the junction left unmatched. From germline, CDR1 is SGHDT and CDR2 YYEEEE. The DNA of the CDR3 is TGTGCCAGCAGCGGCCGGACAGGTTATAGCAATCAGCCCCAGCATTTT. Translating it yields CASSGRTGYSNQPQHF.

The rearrangement links TRBV11-3 to TRBJ2-7; TRBD1 matches 8 bases. CDR1 is SGHNT, CDR2 YENEEA, per germline. V lost 4 bases to trimming and J lost 5 bases; unmatched junction nucleotides: 13. This CDR3 has 16 amino acids. The CDR3 bases are TGTGCCAGCAGCTCCCGGACAGGGACTTATCAGGACGAGCAGTACGTC. Protein product: CASSSRTGTYQDEQYV.

This clone has more than one count but fewer than ten. V is TRBV4-3 and J is TRBJ1-5, with D perhaps matching TRBD1 (5 bases). The CDR3 extends over 15 amino acids. V lost 0 bases and J lost 7, with 13 bases in between. Per germline, CDR1 LGHNA and CDR2 YSLEER. Written as DNA, the CDR3 is TGCGCCAGCAGCCAAGAGTTGGCAGGGAGGCAGCCCCAGCATTTT. Translating it yields CASSQELAGRQPQHF.

In this sample, this clone turned up a few times. The chain links TRBV27 to TRBJ1-5; D gene unclear. Germline values: CDR1 MNHEY, CDR2 SMNVEV (reference sequence). The CDR3 has 14 amino acids. Trimming removed 8 bases at V and 1 base at J, with 12 bases between. CDR3 DNA: TGTGCCAGCGGAGCTATACCGAGCAATCAGCCCCAGCATTTT. It is translated as CASGAIPSNQPQHF.

This clone has only a few counts. The V call is TRBV6-5, the J call TRBJ2-1; 10 bases map to TRBD2. This CDR3 contains 15 residues. CDR1 and CDR2 (germline): MNHEY, SVGAGI. With V trimmed by 6 bases and J by 4 bases, 6 bases remained unmatched. CDR3 bases: TGTGCCAGCAGGGTAGCGGGGGGCCTGTACAATGAGCAGTTCTTC. Protein product: CASRVAGGLYNEQFF.

The table lists this clone with a few counts. The V call is TRBV13, the J call TRBJ1-1, with a possible D match to TRBD1 (5 bases). The CDR3 spans 15 residues. The V gene's germline CDR1 is PRHDT and CDR2 FYEKMQ (reference sequence). V lost 5 bases to trimming and J lost 0 bases, with 13 bases between them. CDR3 sequence: CASSPGVIMNTEAFF. CDR3 nucleotide sequence: TGTGCCAGCAGCCCGGGGGTAATTATGAACACTGAAGCTTTCTTT.

Only a few counts were recorded for this clone. At the DNA level, this CDR3 is encoded by other sequences in the same sample as well. The CDR3 bases are TGCGCCAGCAGCCAATCGGGAGCAACTAATGAAAAACTGTTTTTT. This encodes CASSQSGATNEKLFF. V and J are TRBV4-3 and TRBJ1-4; the D is unclear. Germline CDR1 reads LGHNA; CDR2 reads YSLEER. The CDR3 covers 15 residues. V was pared by 2 bases and J by 0 bases, with 7 bases between.